A single sample gave rise to the 6 T cell receptor gamma chains below, sequenced in a study of γδ T cells in repeated Plasmodium falciparum infection. TCRdb reanalysed the multiplex PCR reads with CATT. The table includes about 26,000 gamma-chain clones, about 3% detected once. Vgamma9/Vdelta2+ and Vdelta2-negative gammadelta T cells were flow-sorted from PBMC for bulk sequencing. The sample comprised gamma-delta T cells from blood. All receptors derive from a pool of human donors (malaria-infected and uninfected, not separated).

This clone came up many times. This DNA's translation and the protein TCRdb lists, from a much larger clone, do not match at residue 3, likely due to a read error; the protein shown is translated from the DNA. The rearrangement links TRGV5 to TRGJ1 or TRGJ2. Because TCRdb records no J gene, it was assigned here through a match of the DNA to germline. Germline loops: CDR1 VINAFY, CDR2 YDVSNSKD. This CDR3 has 14 amino acids. CDR3 sequence: CAAWDRRRYYKKLF. Written as DNA, the CDR3 is TGTGCCGCCTGGGACAGGCGGCGGTATTATAAGAAACTCTTT.

This clone was counted at least ten times. The protein that TCRdb holds for this DNA derives from a much larger clone and differs from the translated DNA at residue 3, which likely indicates a read error; the protein shown here is translated from the DNA. The V and J genes are TRGV9 and TRGJP. Germline CDR1 is GITISATS and CDR2 is ISYDGTV (reference sequence). This CDR3 comprises 17 residues. Here the CDR3 reads CASWEVHGELGKKIKVF. CDR3 bases: TGTGCCTCGTGGGAGGTGCACGGAGAGTTGGGCAAAAAAATCAAGGTATTT.

Notes on this clone: For this DNA, TCRdb reports the protein of a much larger clone, which diverges at residue 10, most likely from a read error; the protein presented here is translated directly from the DNA. At the DNA level, this CDR3 is encoded by other sequences in the same sample as well. The chain carries TRGV4 and TRGJ1 or TRGJ2. Matching the DNA to germline supplied the J gene, which TCRdb does not give. Germline assignment: CDR1 EGSTGY and CDR2 YDSYTSSV. This CDR3 comprises 14 residues. CDR3 loop: CATWDGLNYHKKLF. The CDR3 DNA is TGTGCCACCTGGGATGGTTTGAATTATCATAAGAAACTCTTT.

There are a few counts of this clone. This DNA translates differently at residue 10 from the TCRdb protein, which is that of a much larger clone; a read error is likely, and the protein shown is the DNA's own translation. No J gene was named, though the V gene is TRGV2. CDR1 and CDR2 (germline): EGSNGY, YDSYNSKV. The CDR3 runs to 11 residues. The CDR3 sequence is CATWDGRWKVF. The CDR3 coding sequence is TGTGCCACCTGGGACGGGCGTTGGAAAGTCTTT.

In this sample, this clone turned up a few times. TCRdb's listed protein matches a much larger clone and diverges from this DNA's translation at residue 5, likely through a read error; the protein shown comes from the DNA. This CDR3 reads CALWALCKKLF. The CDR3 bases are TGTGCCTTGTGGGCCCTCTGTAAGAAACTCTTT. The chain uses TRGV9 and TRGJ1 or TRGJ2. TCRdb offers no J gene call, so here the DNA was matched to germline to obtain one. Germline CDR1 reads GITISATS; CDR2 reads ISYDGTV (reference sequence). Trimming at V came to 5 bases and at J to 9 bases, leaving 7 bases not matched to a gene. CDR3 length: 11 amino acids.

Of note for this clone: The TCRdb protein, from a much larger clone, departs from this DNA's translation at residue 9, likely by read error; the protein shown derives from the DNA. Other DNA sequences in this sample translate to the same CDR3. The chain is built from TRGV9 and TRGJP. The J gene, missing from TCRdb, was assigned here through DNA to germline matching. The germline V gene encodes CDR1 GITISATS and CDR2 ISYDGTV (reference sequence). This CDR3 is 17 amino acids long. The CDR3 nucleotides are TGTGCCTTGTGGGAGGCGATCCAAGGGTTGGGCAAAAAAATCAAGGTATTT. This translates into CALWEAIQGLGKKIKVF.